The rows below give T cell receptor beta chains drawn from one sample of a study of OX40 agonist ivuxolimab in advanced cancers. Sequenced by immunoSEQ multiplex PCR; TCRdb stores in-frame clones only, minus some. The data show approximately 99,000 clones, about 96% seen once. The sequences come from CD4+ or CD8+ T cells sorted from blood, collected in a trial of the OX40 agonist ivuxolimab. These receptors came from an adult with an advanced solid tumor such as melanoma, head and neck, liver or kidney cancer. Each CDR3 is given with its conserved first and last residue. The D gene is left open where the match is weak. Expanded clones get a size class; other rows say once, few or many, or leave the size out.

V gene	J gene	D gene	CDR3 length	clone size	CDR3 DNA	CDR3 protein
TRBV7-9	TRBJ2-3	TRBD2	14	NA	TGTGCCAGCAGCCCTGGGGGGGGTACAGATACGCAGTATTTT	CASSPGGGTDTQYF
TRBV5-4	TRBJ2-5	TRBD2	14	NA	TGTGCCAGCAGCCTCCGGGGGGGGCAGGAGACCCAGTACTTC	CASSLRGGQETQYF
TRBV9	TRBJ2-3	NA	11	NA	TGTGCCAGAAAGAACACAGATACGCAGTATTTT	CARKNTDTQYF
TRBV19	TRBJ1-1	NA	12	NA	TGTGCCAGTAGCACAGGGCCCACTGAAGCTTTCTTT	CASSTGPTEAFF
TRBV30	TRBJ1-5	TRBD1	15	NA	TGTGCCTGGAGTCCCCGGGACAGGGGGAAACAGCCCCAGCATTTT	CAWSPRDRGKQPQHF
TRBV7-3	TRBJ2-7	NA	16	NA	TGTGCCAGCAGCTTAACCCGGGCGAGCAGGGCCTACGAGCAGTACTTC	CASSLTRASRAYEQYF
TRBV4-1	TRBJ2-7	NA	15	NA	TGCGCCAGCAGCCAAGGTTGGGGCAGAGTCTACGAGCAGTACTTC	CASSQGWGRVYEQYF
TRBV11-2	TRBJ2-3	NA	16	NA	TGTGCCAGCAGCCGGACCCGGGGGGCGAGCACAGATACGCAGTATTTT	CASSRTRGASTDTQYF
TRBV7-3	TRBJ2-1	TRBD2	18	NA	TGTGCCAGCAGCTTAACGTTGGCTAGCGGGGGGGCCTTGAATGAGCAGTTCTTC	CASSLTLASGGALNEQFF
TRBV4-2	TRBJ2-5	TRBD2	18	NA	TGTGCCAGCAGCCAAGCCAGCGGGGGGACCCTGATCCAAGAGACCCAGTACTTC	CASSQASGGTLIQETQYF
TRBV29-1	TRBJ1-5	NA	13	NA	TGCAGCGTCAAAGCTAGTGGGGGTCAGCCCCAGCATTTT	CSVKASGGQPQHF
TRBV9	TRBJ2-1	NA	15	NA	TGTGCCAGCAGCGTAAAGTCCGGGACATACAATGAGCAGTTCTTC	CASSVKSGTYNEQFF
TRBV7-7	TRBJ2-2	NA	14	NA	TGTGCCAGCAGCTTAACTAGCCTCACCGGGGAGCTGTTTTTT	CASSLTSLTGELFF
TRBV7-9	TRBJ2-7	NA	15	NA	TGTGCCAGCAGCTTAACGACAGACGCGACCCACGAGCAGTACTTC	CASSLTTDATHEQYF
TRBV11-2	TRBJ2-7	NA	16	NA	TGTGCCAGCAGCTTAGAGTACGTGCGAATACCCTACGAGCAGTACTTC	CASSLEYVRIPYEQYF
TRBV6-5	TRBJ2-7	NA	13	NA	TGTGCCAGCAGATCACCGGGATCCTACGAGCAGTACTTC	CASRSPGSYEQYF
TRBV28	TRBJ2-7	TRBD2	16	NA	TGTGCCAGCAGCATGACGTCCCTAGCGGGGGTCTACGAGCAGTACTTC	CASSMTSLAGVYEQYF
TRBV7-2	TRBJ2-3	NA	16	once	TGTGCCAGCAGCCACTGGATAGATCTTCGCACAGATACGCAGTATTTT	CASSHWIDLRTDTQYF
TRBV5-4	TRBJ2-7	NA	14	once	TGTGCCAGCAGCTTAAGGATGTCAGGGAACGAGCAGTACTTC	CASSLRMSGNEQYF
TRBV7-9	TRBJ1-2	NA	14	NA	TGTGCCAGCAGCTTAGGGTGGGGCAAAGGTGGCTACACCTTC	CASSLGWGKGGYTF
TRBV19	TRBJ2-1	NA	14	NA	TGTGCCAGTAGTATGAGCATGGGTTACAATGAGCAGTTCTTC	CASSMSMGYNEQFF
TRBV7-9	TRBJ2-3	TRBD2	14	NA	TGTGCTCCTACCCCACTAGCGGGCACAGATACGCAGTATTTT	CAPTPLAGTDTQYF
TRBV9	TRBJ1-1	TRBD1	16	NA	TGTGCCAGCAGCGTTAGGCCAGGGGGCGCGTACACTGAGGCTTTCTTT	CASSVRPGGAYTEAFF
TRBV7-8	TRBJ2-3	NA	15	NA	TGTGCCAGCAGCTTGCAAGGTCCTGCCGCAGATACGCAGTATTTT	CASSLQGPAADTQYF
TRBV6-1	TRBJ1-2	NA	14	NA	TGTGCCAGCAGTGAAGCCCCCCATAACTATGGCTACACCTTC	CASSEAPHNYGYTF
TRBV7-9	TRBJ2-7	TRBD1	15	NA	TGTGCCAGCAGCCTGGGACAGGGGGCCCAGGGCGAGCAGTACTTC	CASSLGQGAQGEQYF
TRBV9	TRBJ2-2	TRBD1	15	NA	TGTGCCAGCAGCCTACAGGGGGTTAACACCGGGGAGCTGTTTTTT	CASSLQGVNTGELFF